The source of this T cell receptor beta chain is a study of T cell clonotyping in hematopoietic cell transplantation. Recipients were bled about 28 days pretransplant and at posttransplant days 30, 100, 180. This table comes from immunoSEQ multiplex PCR, and its TCRdb copy is limited to in-frame clones, with some not included. The table lists 13,000 to 15,000 clones, around 97% of them singletons. CDR1 SGHRS and CDR2 YFSETQ come from the germline V gene. The CDR3 loop spans 13 amino acids. Trimming cost V 4 bases and J 2 bases, with 9 bases left between them. To note about this clone: Antigen specificity is unknown.

Overall study results and limits: No sorting was done, leaving CD4 and CD8 contributions mixed.

The input for sequencing was peripheral blood mononuclear cells, taken 30 days after allogeneic stem cell transplant. The rearrangement uses TRBV5-1 and TRBJ1-2; a weak D match, TRBD1 (5 bases). This TCR derives from a female patient in her fifties who had an allogeneic stem cell transplant from an unrelated donor, so T cells may come from the graft donor. Some clones in this sample may be carry-over from other donors' samples. In nucleotides, the CDR3 is TGCGCCAGCAGCCCGGGACTGAACTATGGCTACACCTTC. Translating it yields CASSPGLNYGYTF.